The next 32 T cell receptor beta chains were all read from a single sample in a study of naive and memory T cell subsets. Both TRBC1 and TRBC2 were covered by a beta constant-region primer of two equimolar oligonucleotides. TCRdb reanalysed the UMI-ligation and nested PCR reads using MiXCR and keeps one entry per CDR3 protein. This sample carries 25,000 to 30,000 distinct CDR3 sequences, around a tenth of them seen once, and the ten largest clones take roughly a sixth. Sequenced input: effector memory CD4+ T cells from blood. Subset: effector memory, CD45RA- CD27-. Receptors were obtained from a human donor in good health.

In its sample, this clonotype was seen many times. The genes are TRBV20-1 and TRBJ1-5, with no clear D. Germline CDR1 and CDR2: DFQATT and SNEGSKA (reference sequence). This CDR3 comprises 15 residues. The ends were cut back, 7 bases at V and 7 bases at J, with 23 bases in the middle. The CDR3: CSGKDSRMLVQPQHF. CDR3 DNA: TGCAGTGGAAAGGATTCCCGGATGCTGGTGCAGCCCCAGCATTTT.

Ten or more counts support this clonotype. V and J are TRBV7-9 and TRBJ2-1; D is uncertain. The CDR3 sequence is 15 residues long. Per the germline V gene, CDR1 is SEHNR and CDR2 is FQNEAQ (reference sequence). V shed 4 bases and J shed 1 base, with 11 bases lying between them. CDR3 loop: CASSYHLASYNEQFF. In nucleotides, the CDR3 is TGTGCCAGCAGCTACCACTTGGCGTCCTACAATGAGCAGTTCTTC.

This clonotype has at least ten counts. The chain couples TRBV7-2 to TRBJ2-5; D is uncertain. Trimming took off 5 bases at V and 5 bases at J, with 21 bases between the two ends. The CDR3 runs 16 residues. The V gene's germline CDR1 is SGHTA and CDR2 FQGNSA. The CDR3: CASSPPAPLGRETQYF. DNA of the CDR3: TGTGCCAGCAGCCCACCCGCACCCCTCGGTCGGGAGACCCAGTACTTC.

This clonotype showed up many times. This rearrangement joins TRBV5-6 to TRBJ2-7; maybe TRBD2 (6 bases). The CDR3 consists of 15 residues. The V gene's germline CDR1 is SGHDT and CDR2 YYEEEE. The V end lost 2 bases, the J end lost 2 bases, and 14 bases lay between the germline ends. CDR3 bases: TGTGCCAGCAGCTTCGCCGGGGGTAAGCCCTACGAGCAGTACTTC. It specifies CASSFAGGKPYEQYF.

This clonotype was recorded a few times. V is TRBV19 and J is TRBJ2-7; 7 positions match TRBD1. There are 15 residues in the CDR3. Unmatched junction bases numbered 10, after V lost 5 bases and J lost 3 bases. Germline CDR1 reads LNHDA; CDR2 reads SQIVND (reference sequence). The CDR3 here is CASSPHHRGRYEQYF. The CDR3 DNA reads TGTGCCAGTAGTCCTCATCACAGGGGACGCTACGAGCAGTACTTC.

This clonotype was detected a few times. This chain connects TRBV2 to TRBJ1-6; 7 positions match TRBD1. In germline, CDR1 is SNHLY, CDR2 FYNNEI. The CDR3 totals 14 residues. V lost 7 bases, J lost 9 bases, and 9 bases stayed unmatched. In DNA, the CDR3 is TGTGCCAGCATTTCGACAGGGAAATTTTCACCCCTCCACTTT. Encoded protein: CASISTGKFSPLHF.

This clonotype showed up just a few times. V usage is TRBV11-3 and J usage is TRBJ2-7, with D hard to call. Germline CDR1 is SGHNT and CDR2 is YENEEA. V gave up 5 bases and J gave up 2 bases, with 13 bases separating them. This CDR3 contains 14 residues. CDR3 region: CASSQDPIAYEQYF. DNA of the CDR3: TGTGCCAGCAGCCAAGACCCGATCGCCTACGAGCAGTACTTC.

This clonotype was counted at least ten times. The chain uses TRBV7-3 and TRBJ2-1; D may be TRBD2 (6 bases). Trimming removed 5 bases at V and 4 bases at J, with 18 bases between. CDR3 length equals 16 residues. CDR1 and CDR2 (germline): SGHTA, FQGTGA. The CDR3 reads CASSPTAGRLYNEQFF. DNA of the CDR3: TGTGCCAGCAGCCCAACAGCGGGTAGGCTGTACAATGAGCAGTTCTTC. Full variable domain (missing parts from reference TRBV7-3 and TRBJ2-1): GAGVSQTPSNKVTEKGKYVELRCDPISGHTALYWYRQSLGQGPEFLIYFQGTGAADDSGLPNDRFFAVRPEGSVSTLKIQRTERGDSAVYLCASSPTAGRLYNEQFFGPGTRLTVL.

The table lists this clonotype with many counts. CDR3 loop: CSVKGGNSNQPQHF. The CDR3 DNA reads as TGCAGCGTTAAGGGAGGGAATAGCAATCAGCCCCAGCATTTT. The chain has TRBV29-1 and TRBJ1-5; D gene ambiguous. The CDR3 sequence is 14 residues long. Germline-derived CDR1 and CDR2 are SQVTM and ANQGSEA. V was cut by 5 bases and J by 0 bases, with 11 bases left in between.

This clonotype was seen many times. The rearrangement links TRBV20-1 to TRBJ2-5, with 7 bases fitting TRBD2. Unmatched junction bases numbered 6, after V lost 6 bases and J lost 2 bases. In germline, CDR1 is DFQATT, CDR2 SNEGSKA (reference sequence). This CDR3 contains 13 residues. The CDR3 bases are TGCAGTGCCCCTCGGACTAGTCAAGAGACCCAGTACTTC. It codes for CSAPRTSQETQYF.

The sample holds many counts of this clonotype. V gene TRBV7-9 combines with J gene TRBJ1-1; D is unresolved. The V gene lost 6 bases and the J gene lost 10 bases, with 18 bases spanning the gap. CDR1 is SEHNR and CDR2 is FQNEAQ in the germline V gene (reference sequence). The CDR3 is made up of 13 amino acids. This CDR3 is CASSHLGTPGAFF. The CDR3 DNA is TGTGCCAGCAGTCATTTGGGTACTCCCGGAGCTTTCTTT.

This clonotype has ten or more counts. The J gene is TRBJ1-6, the V gene TRBV12-3 or TRBV12-4; D remains unclear. The V and J ends lost 2 bases and 10 bases respectively, with 9 bases between them. The CDR3 is made up of 13 amino acids. The CDR3 region is CASSLSDGSPLHF. The CDR3 DNA is TGTGCCAGCAGTTTAAGCGATGGATCACCCCTCCACTTT.

This clonotype was counted only a few times. The rearrangement uses TRBV11-2 and TRBJ2-1, with 7 bases lining up with TRBD2. Per germline, CDR1 SGHAT and CDR2 FQNNGV. J gave up 8 bases and V 1 base, and 5 bases lay outside the gene matches. The CDR3 length is 14 residues. CDR3 in DNA: TGTGCCAGCAGCTTAGGGACTAGTATGTATGAGCAGTTCTTC. Its protein product is CASSLGTSMYEQFF.

This clonotype came up many times. The genes are TRBV12-3 or TRBV12-4 and TRBJ1-1; 7 positions agree with TRBD1. The J segment lost 5 bases and the V segment lost 8 bases, leaving 11 bases of the junction unmatched. The CDR3 extends over 14 amino acids. The CDR3 loop reads CASVPQGIRTEAFF. CDR3 DNA sequence: TGTGCCAGCGTTCCACAGGGGATTAGGACTGAAGCTTTCTTT.

As regards this clonotype: One junction end disagrees with the germline gene, perhaps due to a read error. The chain recombines TRBV20-1 with TRBJ2-2; a possible D gene is TRBD2 (5 bases). Germline V CDR1 and CDR2: DFQATT, SNEGSKA (reference sequence). The length of the CDR3 is 11 residues. The CDR3 bases are TGCAGTGCCACGGGCACCGGGGAGCGGTTTTTT. Its translation: CSATGTGERFF.

This clonotype was counted many times. The gene calls are TRBV28 and TRBJ2-3, with 9 positions matching TRBD2. Losses at the gene ends were 5 bases for V and 3 bases for J; bases not matched to a gene: 6. This CDR3 spans 15 amino acids. Germline V gene lookup returns CDR1 MDHEN and CDR2 SYDVKM. The CDR3 protein is CASSPRGGDTDTQYF. The CDR3 DNA reads TGTGCCAGCAGTCCCCGCGGGGGGGATACAGATACGCAGTATTTT.

This chain joins TRBV30 and TRBJ1-1, with 7 bases identical to TRBD1. Germline CDR1 GTSNPN, CDR2 SVGIG (reference sequence). The CDR3 spans 14 residues. The trim removed 3 bases at V and 7 bases at J, leaving 11 bases unmatched. CDR3 residues: CAWRRDRDRHEAFF. Here the CDR3 DNA reads TGTGCCTGGAGACGAGACAGGGATCGACATGAAGCTTTCTTT.

This clonotype was observed a few times. V is TRBV19 and J is TRBJ2-5; 7 bases fit TRBD1. Losses at the gene ends were 1 base for V and 4 bases for J; bases not matched to a gene: 3. Per the germline V gene, CDR1 is LNHDA and CDR2 is SQIVND (reference sequence). The CDR3 has 14 residues. The CDR3 loop reads CASSIVPGGETQYF. The CDR3, as DNA: TGTGCCAGTAGTATAGTCCCAGGGGGAGAGACCCAGTACTTC.

This sequence joins TRBV28 and TRBJ1-4; D ambiguous. CDR1 is MDHEN, CDR2 SYDVKM, per germline. The CDR3 is 17 residues long. V lost 7 bases and J 0 bases, leaving 18 bases between the germline ends. The CDR3 sequence: CASTRVRGGATNEKLFF. Here the CDR3 DNA reads TGTGCCAGCACCCGAGTCCGAGGTGGAGCAACTAATGAAAAACTGTTTTTT.

This clonotype appeared many times. The chain uses TRBV15 and TRBJ1-5; D possibly corresponds to TRBD1 (5 bases). This CDR3 has 15 residues. Trimming cost V 0 bases and J 7 bases, with 13 bases left between them. Germline V gives CDR1 LNHNV, CDR2 YYDKDF (reference sequence). In DNA, the CDR3 is TGTGCCACCAGCAGAGATAACGGCAGGGAGCAGCCCCAGCATTTT. Translation: CATSRDNGREQPQHF.

This chain connects TRBV20-1 to TRBJ1-5; the match to TRBD1 covers 12 bases. Germline V CDR1 and CDR2: DFQATT, SNEGSKA (reference sequence). The CDR3 is 15 residues long. V lost 6 bases to trimming and J lost 7 bases; unmatched junction nucleotides: 10. Here the CDR3 DNA reads TGCAGTGCCACCCCGGGACAGGGGGCTGGACAGCCCCAGCATTTT. It translates to CSATPGQGAGQPQHF.

This clonotype was seen only a few times. V gene TRBV6-5 combines with J gene TRBJ2-3; D remains unclear. The germline V gene encodes CDR1 MNHEY and CDR2 SVGAGI. Trimming took 2 bases from V and 2 from J, leaving 11 bases between them. CDR3 length: 15 amino acids. This CDR3 reads CASSYRGASTDTQYF. In DNA form, the CDR3 reads TGTGCCAGCAGTTACCGCGGAGCCTCCACAGATACGCAGTATTTT.

This clonotype has a handful of counts. The rearrangement links TRBV28 to TRBJ1-6, with D unresolved. The CDR3 is 16 residues long. Germline lookup yields CDR1 MDHEN and CDR2 SYDVKM. Deletions cut 6 bases from V and 7 bases from J, with 19 bases between. The CDR3 protein is CASSYLGGTGNSPLHF. The CDR3 coding sequence is TGTGCCAGCAGCTACCTAGGAGGCACCGGGAATTCACCCCTCCACTTT.

This clonotype was seen a few times. This chain links TRBV7-2 with TRBJ2-1; 10 bases are shared with TRBD1. The CDR3 extends over 14 amino acids. The V gene's germline CDR1 is SGHTA and CDR2 FQGNSA. V shed 5 bases, J shed 7 bases, and the junction held 5 bases outside the gene matches. In DNA, the CDR3 is TGTGCCAGCAGCCGGGACAGGGGTGGGAATGAGCAGTTCTTC. The encoded protein is CASSRDRGGNEQFF.

The chain carries TRBV10-3 and TRBJ1-6; D is unclear. The CDR3 contains 15 residues. Germline-derived CDR1 and CDR2 are ENHRY and SYGVKD. Trimming took off 0 bases at V and 5 bases at J, with 8 bases between the two ends. The CDR3 DNA sequence: TGTGCCATCAGTGAGTCCCAGAGGGATAATTCACCCCTCCACTTT. This translates into CAISESQRDNSPLHF.

V usage is TRBV18 and J usage is TRBJ2-7, with TRBD1 as a possible D gene (6 bases). V lost 2 bases and J 6 bases, leaving 20 bases between the germline ends. Germline-derived CDR1 and CDR2 are KGHSH and LQKENI. This CDR3 has 16 residues. The CDR3 protein is CASSPSSGTITGEQYF. CDR3 in DNA: TGTGCCAGCTCACCAAGTTCCGGGACAATAACCGGCGAGCAGTACTTC.

There are many counts of this clonotype. The rearrangement links TRBV28 to TRBJ1-2, with unresolved D. From germline, CDR1 is MDHEN and CDR2 SYDVKM. The V end lost 4 bases, the J end lost 0 bases, and 21 bases lay between the germline ends. This CDR3 has 18 residues. The CDR3 protein is CASSSPAQAGVSNYGYTF. The CDR3 DNA reads TGTGCCAGCAGTTCCCCTGCGCAGGCGGGAGTTTCTAACTATGGCTACACCTTC.

This clonotype appeared many times. V usage is TRBV14 and J usage is TRBJ1-1, with D possibly matching TRBD1 (6 bases). Germline CDR1 reads SGHDN; CDR2 reads FVKESK. CDR3 length: 14 amino acids. V was trimmed by 4 bases and J by 1 base, leaving 10 bases between them. The CDR3 region has the DNA TGTGCCAGCAGCCTGCCGGGACAGAACACTGAAGCTTTCTTT. Translated: CASSLPGQNTEAFF. The whole variable domain, filled in from reference TRBV14 and TRBJ1-1, reads EAGVTQFPSHSVIEKGQTVTLRCDPISGHDNLYWYRRVMGKEIKFLLHFVKESKQDESGMPNNRFLAERTGGTYSTLKVQPAELEDSGVYFCASSLPGQNTEAFFGQGTRLTVV.

This clonotype occurred many times. This chain's CDR3 is CASSQTGYEQYF. The CDR3 DNA sequence: TGTGCCAGTAGTCAAACAGGGTACGAGCAGTACTTC. The chain links TRBV19 to TRBJ2-7, with D tentatively TRBD1 (6 bases). Trimming stripped 5 bases from V and 4 bases from J, with 9 bases between. The CDR3 has 12 amino acids. Germline loops: CDR1 LNHDA, CDR2 SQIVND (reference sequence).

The J gene is TRBJ2-4, the V gene TRBV24-1, with TRBD1 matching 7 bases. Germline V gene sequence: CDR1 KGHDR, CDR2 SFDVKD. The CDR3 length is 15 residues. V dropped 4 bases and J dropped 3; count of bases not matched to a gene: 5. In nucleotides, the CDR3 is TGTGCCACCAGTGACGGACAGGTCGGCAAAAACATTCAGTACTTC. This translates into CATSDGQVGKNIQYF.

Judged by abundance, this clonotype is medium-sized. CDR3 amino acids: CASSPQYEQYF. The CDR3 region has the DNA TGTGCCAGCAGCCCCCAGTACGAGCAGTACTTC. The chain recombines TRBV7-2 with TRBJ2-7; D gene ambiguous. The germline V gene encodes CDR1 SGHTA and CDR2 FQGNSA. The CDR3 has 11 amino acids. V shed 5 bases and J shed 4 bases, with 6 bases lying between them.

This clonotype was observed many times. The V call is TRBV20-1, the J call TRBJ2-1; D is uncertain. V was shortened by 5 bases and J by 10 bases, with 9 bases between the two germline ends. Germline V gene data show CDR1 as DFQATT and CDR2 as SNEGSKA (reference sequence). The length of the CDR3 is 10 residues. The CDR3 is CSARSSEQFF. Written as DNA, the CDR3 is TGCAGTGCTCGTAGCTCAGAGCAGTTCTTC.